A single TCR beta chain is shown here with its context. Its matching antigen is unknown. Gene and germline names: mouse. The CDR3 is cut off 1 residue early in the read; its end comes from the germline J gene. This specimen belongs to a study of tissue T cells after allogeneic stem cell transplantation. Study-level points and caveats: Anatomically similar tissues had similar TCR repertoires within each patient. Shared clones across patients were few; motif clustering revealed tissue-specific shared signatures.

Survey-depth TCRbeta CDR3 sequencing reported V/J genes and productive frequencies. Sequencing used immunoSEQ multiplex PCR; TCRdb keeps in-frame clones, though not all of them. The data contain roughly 51,000 clones, approximately 73% of them singletons. The CDR3 is made up of 16 amino acids. Trimming at V came to 0 bases and at J to 8 bases, leaving 7 bases not matched to a gene. The germline gives CDR1 LGHNA, CDR2 YNLKQL (reference sequence). V is TRBV5 and J is TRBJ1-4, with TRBD1 matching over 9 bases. The sequencing input was sorted cells pooled from one or two spleens. This clonotype originated in a pool of C57BL/6 mice in good health. The sequenced CDR3 bases are TGTGCCAGCAGCCAAGAAGGGACAGGGACGGGGGAAAGATTATTT. It translates to CASSQEGTGTGERLF. The entire CDR3 is CASSQEGTGTGERLFF.